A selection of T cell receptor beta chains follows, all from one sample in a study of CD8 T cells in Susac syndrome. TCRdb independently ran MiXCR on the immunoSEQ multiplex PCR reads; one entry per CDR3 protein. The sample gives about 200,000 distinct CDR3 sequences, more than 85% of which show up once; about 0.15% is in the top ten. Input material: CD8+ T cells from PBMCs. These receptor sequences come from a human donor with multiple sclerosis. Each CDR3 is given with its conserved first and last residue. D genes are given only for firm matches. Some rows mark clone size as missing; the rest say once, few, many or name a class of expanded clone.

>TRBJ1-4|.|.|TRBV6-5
TGTGCCAGCAGTGCAACTAATGAAAAACTGTTTTTT
CASSATNEKLFF
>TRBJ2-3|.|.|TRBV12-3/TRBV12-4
TGTGCCAGCAGTTCCCTGGGGGTCACAGATACGCAGTATTTT
CASSSLGVTDTQYF
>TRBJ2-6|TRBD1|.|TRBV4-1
TGCGCCAGCAGCCAAGATTCTACTTTCGTTAAAGGGGGCCCTGGGGCCAACGTCCTGACTTTC
CASSQDSTFVKGGPGANVLTF
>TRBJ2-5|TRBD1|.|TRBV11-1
TGTGCCAGCAGCCCCCTCGGGACAGCTCAAGAGACCCAGTACTTC
CASSPLGTAQETQYF
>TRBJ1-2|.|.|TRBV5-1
TGCGCCAGCAGCTCCGACGGAAACTATGGCTACACCTTC
CASSSDGNYGYTF
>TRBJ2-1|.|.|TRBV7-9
TGTGCCAGCAGCCTCGGAGACCTTGAGGGGTTCTTC
CASSLGDLEGFF
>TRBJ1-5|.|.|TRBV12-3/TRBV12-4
TGTGCCAGCAGTAAAACTCGAGGCCAGCCCCAGCATTTT
CASSKTRGQPQHF
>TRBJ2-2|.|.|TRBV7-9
TGTGCCAGCAGCCCCTATGCAGGGGATAACGCCGGGGAGCTGTTTTTT
CASSPYAGDNAGELFF
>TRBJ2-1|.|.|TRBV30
TGTGCCTGGACCGGGAGTCTGGATGAGCAGTTCTTC
CAWTGSLDEQFF
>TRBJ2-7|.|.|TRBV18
TGTGCCAGCTCACCCGTAGACTACGAGCAGTACTTC
CASSPVDYEQYF
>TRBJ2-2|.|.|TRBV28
TGTGCCAGCACCGCGCTACTAGCGAACACCGGGGAGCTGTTTTTT
CASTALLANTGELFF
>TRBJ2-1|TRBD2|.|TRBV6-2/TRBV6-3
TGTGCCAGCAGTATAGGGCGGGAGGGCCAGTTCTTC
CASSIGREGQFF
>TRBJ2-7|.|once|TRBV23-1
TGCGCCAGCAGTCACCACGGGAGCTCCTACGAGCAGTACTTC
CASSHHGSSYEQYF
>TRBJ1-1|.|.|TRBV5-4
TGTGCCAGCAGCTTGGGAGGGGGGCCTGAAGCTTTCTTT
CASSLGGGPEAFF
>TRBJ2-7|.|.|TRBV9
TGTGCCAGCAGCGTAGAGGATTCAGGCGACCTCTCAACCGAGCAGTACTTC
CASSVEDSGDLSTEQYF
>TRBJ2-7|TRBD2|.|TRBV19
TGTGCCAGTAGTATGGGACTAGCGGCCTACGAGCAGTACTTC
CASSMGLAAYEQYF
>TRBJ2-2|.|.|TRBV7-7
TGTGCTAGCAGCTTAGGAATCGGGCTCACCGGGGAGCTGTTTTTT
CASSLGIGLTGELFF
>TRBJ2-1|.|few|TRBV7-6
TGTGCCAGCAGCTTAGTGGGGGGTAGGGAGCAGTTCTTC
CASSLVGGREQFF
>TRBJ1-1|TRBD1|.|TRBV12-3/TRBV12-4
TGTGCCAGCAGTCCCTTTTCAGGGGGTCCCGAAGCTTTCTTT
CASSPFSGGPEAFF
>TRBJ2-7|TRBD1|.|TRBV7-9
TGTGCCAGCAGCTCCCCCGGGACAGAGTACCTCTACGAGCAGTACTTC
CASSSPGTEYLYEQYF
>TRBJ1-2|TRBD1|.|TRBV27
TGTGCCAGCAGTTTGGACCCCTTGGGGACAGGGTCTAACTATGGCTACACCTTC
CASSLDPLGTGSNYGYTF
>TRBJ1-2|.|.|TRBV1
TGCACCAGCGGGACGTACTATGGCTACACCTTC
CTSGTYYGYTF
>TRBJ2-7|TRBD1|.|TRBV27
TGTGCCAGCAGTTTATTAGGGGGCGACGGGTACGAGCAGTACTTC
CASSLLGGDGYEQYF
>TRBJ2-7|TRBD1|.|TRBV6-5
TGTGCCAGCTCTACCTGGGACAGGGACTACGAGCAGTACTTC
CASSTWDRDYEQYF
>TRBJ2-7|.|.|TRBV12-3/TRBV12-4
TGTGCCAGCAGCCCCGGGACAAGTCCCTACGAGCAGTACTTC
CASSPGTSPYEQYF
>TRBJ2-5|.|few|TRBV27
TGTGCCAGCAGTTGGGGGGACAGTCAAGAGACCCAGTACTTC
CASSWGDSQETQYF
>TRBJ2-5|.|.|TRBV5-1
TGCGCCAGCAGCTTGGCCCCGGCGGGACAAGAGACCCAGTACTTC
CASSLAPAGQETQYF
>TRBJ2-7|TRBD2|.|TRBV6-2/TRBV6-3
TGTGCCAGCATGACTAGCGGGGTCTGGGGCTACGAGCAGTACTTC
CASMTSGVWGYEQYF
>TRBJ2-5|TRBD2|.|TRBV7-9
TGTGCCAGCAGGCCGGGACTAGGAGAGACCCAGTACTTC
CASRPGLGETQYF
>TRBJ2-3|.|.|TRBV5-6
TGTGCCAGCAGCTTGAATCAAGGGACATCCGCAGATACGCAGTATTTT
CASSLNQGTSADTQYF
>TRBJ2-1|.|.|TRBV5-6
TGTGCCAGCAGCTTTGGAGCTGAGCAGTTCTTC
CASSFGAEQFF
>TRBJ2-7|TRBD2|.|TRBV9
TGTGCCAGCAGCGTAGGACTAGCCGATACCTACGAGCAGTACTTC
CASSVGLADTYEQYF